These 23 T cell receptor beta chains came from one sample sequenced in a study of T cell responses to AZD1222 COVID-19 vaccine (dated by TCRdb to the early 2020s). Preparation of the library involved the immunoSEQ multiplex PCR assay. In its TCRdb copy, this immuneACCESS table keeps in-frame sequences only and misses some clones. Where compared with another copy, unresolved V genes explain less than half of these, and the others have no known cause. The sample includes about 75,000 clones, with around 88% observed a single time. The top ten clones comprise 10% of the sample. According to the study, the label for this sample's time point signals: about 28 days (+/-7) after the second vaccine dose. The treatment or condition label, as the study defines it: meningococcal conjugate vaccine given as trial control. The sequencing used peripheral blood, collected 28 days after the second dose of the MenACWY control vaccine. The source of these receptors is an adult who received the MenACWY meningococcal vaccine as a control.

The rearrangement uses TRBV4-2 and TRBJ2-1; 7 bases are a match to TRBD2. The trim removed 4 bases at V and 4 bases at J, leaving 13 bases unmatched. There are 17 residues in the CDR3. Germline assignment: CDR1 LGHNA and CDR2 YNFKEQ. The chain's CDR3 is CASSPNEGTTRYNEQFF. The CDR3 DNA reads TGTGCCAGCAGCCCAAACGAAGGGACTACTAGGTACAATGAGCAGTTCTTC.

The CDR3 reads CASSQGEDREGEKLFF. CDR3 nucleotides: TGCGCCAGCAGCCAAGGAGAGGACAGGGAGGGTGAAAAACTGTTTTTT. The chain recombines TRBV4-1 with TRBJ1-4, with 8 positions matching TRBD1. Germline V CDR1 and CDR2: MGHRA, YSYEKL. V gave up 1 base and J gave up 7 bases; unmatched junction bases: 8. This CDR3 has 16 amino acids.

The chain links TRBV6-6 to TRBJ1-1, with TRBD1 identical over 9 bases. V gave up 6 bases and J gave up 6 bases; unmatched junction bases: 8. The germline CDR1 and CDR2 sequences are MNHNY and SVGAGI (reference sequence). CDR3 length equals 14 residues. CDR3 bases: TGTGCCAGCAGGCAACAGGGGGCAGTGTCTGAAGCTTTCTTT. Its protein is CASRQQGAVSEAFF.

The chain carries TRBV5-1 and TRBJ1-1; unclear D gene. The ends were cut back, 0 bases at V and 0 bases at J, with 6 bases in the middle. The germline V gene has CDR1 SGHRS and CDR2 YFSETQ. The CDR3 has 14 amino acids. The CDR3 coding sequence is TGCGCCAGCAGCTTGGGACTCCTGAACACTGAAGCTTTCTTT. As protein: CASSLGLLNTEAFF.

This clone was seen only a few times. J is TRBJ1-2 and V is TRBV7-2; possibly TRBD1 for D (5 bases). The germline V gene encodes CDR1 SGHTA and CDR2 FQGNSA. Trimming shortened V by 3 bases and J by 8 bases, and 16 bases separated the two germline ends. CDR3 length: 14 amino acids. CDR3 amino acids: CASSLFAGMGGYTF. The CDR3, as DNA: TGTGCCAGCAGCTTGTTCGCAGGGATGGGCGGCTACACCTTC.

V and J are TRBV24-1 and TRBJ1-5, with D perhaps matching TRBD1 (5 bases). This CDR3 region has 16 residues. Trimming took 1 base from V and 9 from J, leaving 18 bases between them. Germline CDR1 KGHDR, CDR2 SFDVKD. The CDR3 region is CATSDFRDGTFWPQHF. CDR3 in DNA: TGTGCCACCAGTGATTTCCGGGACGGAACGTTTTGGCCCCAGCATTTT.

The CDR3 DNA is TGTGCCAGCAGTTACTCAGGCGACTCTGGAAACACCATATATTTT. Its protein product is CASSYSGDSGNTIYF. The chain carries TRBV6-2 or TRBV6-3 and TRBJ1-3; D is uncertain. Germline CDR1 is MNHEY and CDR2 is SVGEGT. Trimming cost V 0 bases and J 0 bases, with 6 bases left between them. This CDR3 contains 15 residues.

CDR3 in amino acids: CASSEGTGGTEAFF. The CDR3 bases are TGTGCCAGCAGCGAGGGGACAGGTGGGACTGAAGCTTTCTTT. The chain has TRBV9 and TRBJ1-1, with TRBD1 matching 8 bases. V trimming: 3 bases; J trimming: 5 bases; junction bases outside the gene matches: 6. CDR1 is SGDLS, CDR2 YYNGEE, per germline. The CDR3 is 14 residues long.

This chain links TRBV4-2 with TRBJ2-5; D is undetermined. Germline V lookup: CDR1 LGHNA, CDR2 YNFKEQ. The CDR3 consists of 16 residues. V lost 0 bases and J 1 base, leaving 12 bases between the germline ends. The chain's CDR3 is CASSQERTQRQETQYF. CDR3 DNA sequence: TGTGCCAGCAGCCAAGAAAGAACTCAGCGCCAAGAGACCCAGTACTTC.

This sequence joins TRBV7-9 and TRBJ2-5; TRBD2 matches 11 bases. V was clipped by 5 bases and J by 4 bases; unmatched bases: 6. CDR3 size: 15 residues. The V gene's germline CDR1 is SEHNR and CDR2 FQNEAQ (reference sequence). The CDR3 loop reads CASSRLTSGGETQYF. The CDR3 bases are TGTGCCAGCAGCCGTCTCACTAGCGGGGGAGAGACCCAGTACTTC.

The chain couples TRBV5-1 to TRBJ2-6, with 9 bases aligning to TRBD1. Per germline, CDR1 SGHRS and CDR2 YFSETQ. The junction had 1 base not matched to a gene; V was cut back by 0 bases and J by 0 bases. The CDR3 runs to 17 residues. CDR3 coding DNA: TGCGCCAGCAGCTTGGGGACAGGGGTCTCTGGGGCCAACGTCCTGACTTTC. Residues: CASSLGTGVSGANVLTF.

This clone was counted a single time. The chain couples TRBV28 to TRBJ1-5; 9 bases are a match to TRBD1. The J segment lost 4 bases and the V segment lost 6 bases, leaving 7 bases of the junction unmatched. The CDR3 contains 15 residues. The germline V gene encodes CDR1 MDHEN and CDR2 SYDVKM. CDR3 in amino acids: CASRLGTGRNQPQHF. The CDR3, as DNA: TGTGCCAGCAGACTTGGGACAGGGAGGAATCAGCCCCAGCATTTT.

The gene calls are TRBV18 and TRBJ1-2; 7 bases agree with TRBD1. The V gene's germline CDR1 is KGHSH and CDR2 LQKENI. The CDR3 length is 17 residues. Trimming removed 2 bases from V and 0 bases from J; junction bases left unmatched: 9. This chain's CDR3 is CASSPDDRVRANYGYTF. CDR3 nucleotides: TGTGCCAGCTCACCAGATGACAGGGTGAGAGCTAACTATGGCTACACCTTC.

The gene calls are TRBV13 and TRBJ2-6; D gene ambiguous. The CDR3 spans 15 residues. Germline V CDR1 and CDR2: PRHDT, FYEKMQ (reference sequence). Deletions cut 5 bases from V and 2 bases from J, with 10 bases between. In nucleotides, the CDR3 is TGTGCCAGCAGCGCTGGTAGAGCTGGGGCCAACGTCCTGACTTTC. Translating it yields CASSAGRAGANVLTF. The variable domain in full, with the rest retrieved from reference TRBV13 and TRBJ2-6, is AAGVIQSPRHLIKEKRETATLKCYPIPRHDTVYWYQQGPGQDPQFLISFYEKMQSDKGSIPDRFSAQQFSDYHSELNMSSLELGDSALYFCASSAGRAGANVLTFGAGSRLTVL.

This clone turned up a few times. The chain joins TRBV3-1 (or the pseudogene TRBV3-2) to TRBJ2-5; TRBD2 aligns across 7 bases. CDR1 is LGHDT, CDR2 YNNKEL, per germline (reference sequence). V gave up 3 bases and J gave up 4 bases; unmatched junction bases: 5. The CDR3 runs 14 residues. The CDR3, as DNA: TGTGCCAGCAGCCAGACTAGCAAGGGAGAGACCCAGTACTTC. Encoded protein: CASSQTSKGETQYF.

The chain uses TRBV4-3 and TRBJ1-2; 12 positions match TRBD1. The CDR3 loop spans 18 amino acids. The germline gives CDR1 LGHNA, CDR2 YSLEER. V lost 3 bases to trimming and J lost 2 bases; unmatched junction nucleotides: 10. CDR3 region: CASSQARDRGLANYGYTF. CDR3 nucleotides: TGCGCCAGCAGCCAGGCCCGGGACAGGGGGCTGGCGAACTATGGCTACACCTTC.

This chain connects TRBV18 to TRBJ2-4; the D gene is possibly TRBD1 (5 bases). With 3 bases removed from V and 9 bases from J, the gap between germline ends came to 12 bases. CDR1 KGHSH and CDR2 LQKENI come from the germline V gene. The CDR3 totals 13 residues. The CDR3 reads CASSPARVGIQYF. CDR3 bases: TGTGCCAGCTCACCCGCCAGGGTTGGCATTCAGTACTTC.

The V gene is TRBV5-4, the J gene TRBJ1-3; D gene uncertain. This CDR3 is 15 amino acids long. V was shortened by 0 bases and J by 7 bases, with 14 bases between the two germline ends. Per the germline V gene, CDR1 is SGHNT and CDR2 is YYREEE (reference sequence). Written as DNA, the CDR3 is TGTGCCAGCAGCTTGGAAAAGGGAGCGTTGAACACCATATATTTT. Translation: CASSLEKGALNTIYF.

The chain uses TRBV6-2 or TRBV6-3 and TRBJ1-5; D gene unclear. V gave up 5 bases and J gave up 2 bases, with 7 bases separating them. The CDR3 runs to 13 residues. In germline, CDR1 is MNHEY, CDR2 SVGEGT. As DNA, the CDR3 is TGTGCCAGCAGTCGGGGAGGCAATCAGCCCCAGCATTTT. Protein: CASSRGGNQPQHF.

V and J are TRBV7-8 and TRBJ2-7; tentatively, D is TRBD2 (6 bases). Germline V lookup: CDR1 SGHVS, CDR2 FQNEAQ. With 11 bases removed from V and 0 bases from J, the gap between germline ends came to 11 bases. The CDR3 extends over 12 amino acids. The CDR3 nucleotides are TGTGCCGGCGGGACCTCCTCCTACGAGCAGTACTTC. This sequence encodes CAGGTSSYEQYF.

The chain couples TRBV20-1 to TRBJ1-1, with a weak D call TRBD1 (6 bases). The CDR3 is made up of 11 amino acids. Germline CDR1 is DFQATT and CDR2 is SNEGSKA (reference sequence). Deletions cut 7 bases from V and 4 bases from J, with 10 bases between. The CDR3 DNA sequence: TGCAGTGTCCACAGGGCCACTGAAGCTTTCTTT. Its translation is CSVHRATEAFF.

CDR3: CASSPRQSYEQYF. CDR3 in DNA: TGCGCCAGCAGCCCTAGGCAGTCCTACGAGCAGTACTTC. The chain is built from TRBV4-3 and TRBJ2-7; no definite D call. Germline CDR1 reads LGHNA; CDR2 reads YSLEER. With 4 bases removed from V and 1 base from J, the gap between germline ends came to 8 bases. The CDR3 contains 13 residues.

This chain connects TRBV29-1 to TRBJ2-7; the D is unclear. CDR1 SQVTM and CDR2 ANQGSEA come from the germline V gene. V lost 5 bases and J lost 0, with 5 bases in between. The CDR3 spans 11 residues. The CDR3 region is CSVRSSYEQYF. DNA of the CDR3: TGCAGCGTTAGAAGCTCCTACGAGCAGTACTTC.